This T cell receptor (beta chain) was identified during a study of shared clonotypes between healthy human individuals. Regarding the study as a whole: Relative to their counterparts shared across all four donors, non-shared clonotypes exhibited diminished generation probabilities. Memory subsets had estimated richness that was generally smaller than that of naive subsets. Four donors held 5% to 5.5% of naive CD4 clonotypes in common. Depth of sequencing was expected to influence donor clonotype sharing.

The assay was immunoSEQ multiplex PCR, and TCRdb's table has in-frame clones only and misses some. The sample holds 2 million to 2.5 million clones, roughly 92% seen once. With regard to this clone: As yet, its antigen is unknown.

V trimming: 3 bases; J trimming: 4 bases; junction bases outside the gene matches: 7. The CDR3 length is 15 residues. Germline-derived CDR1 and CDR2 are SNHLY and FYNNEI. This clonotype was obtained from a young man in good health. Some clones in this sample may be carry-over from other donors' samples. Sequencing used naive CD4+ T cells from PBMCs. Subset in this sample: CD45RA+ positively selected. This chain connects TRBV2 to TRBJ2-7; 9 bases line up with TRBD1. CDR3 DNA: TGTGCCAGCAGTGATACGGACAGGGGACGGTACGAGCAGTACTTC. Encoded protein: CASSDTDRGRYEQYF.